The 15 T cell receptor beta chains presented below share a single source sample, sequenced in a study of blood T cell repertoires in COVID-19. TCRdb's table, derived via immunoSEQ multiplex PCR, lists solely in-frame clones and lacks some. The table has roughly 50,000 clones, 80% to 85% seen once. Sequencing was carried out using peripheral blood. These receptor sequences come from a man aged 70 or older with acute or convalescent COVID-19.

The count of this clone is one. The chain combines TRBV30 with TRBJ1-5; D remains ambiguous. V was pared by 4 bases and J by 0 bases, with 7 bases between. The CDR3 spans 13 residues. The germline gives CDR1 GTSNPN, CDR2 SVGIG (reference sequence). CDR3 in amino acids: CAWTRVSNQPQHF. The CDR3 DNA is TGTGCCTGGACTCGCGTTAGCAATCAGCCCCAGCATTTT.

The chain couples TRBV6-5 to TRBJ1-2, with TRBD1 matching 7 bases. Germline V gene sequence: CDR1 MNHEY, CDR2 SVGAGI. Trimming cost V 6 bases and J 3 bases; bases outside gene matches: 7. The CDR3 is made up of 14 amino acids. The CDR3 sequence: CASSNDGQDYGYTF. DNA of the CDR3: TGTGCCAGCAGCAATGACGGACAGGACTATGGCTACACCTTC.

V gene TRBV7-9 combines with J gene TRBJ2-7; TRBD2 is a possible D gene (6 bases). CDR1 and CDR2 from the germline V gene are SEHNR and FQNEAQ (reference sequence). The CDR3 consists of 13 residues. Deletions cut 8 bases from V and 3 bases from J, with 14 bases between. The CDR3 loop reads CASGGTGYYEQYF. In nucleotides, the CDR3 is TGTGCCAGCGGCGGGACCGGATACTACGAGCAGTACTTC.

CDR3 sequence (DNA): TGTGCCAGCAGCTTAAATTGGCGGGAGCACCCCTACGAGCAGTACTTC. Its protein product is CASSLNWREHPYEQYF. The gene calls are TRBV11-2 and TRBJ2-7; TRBD2 aligns across 7 bases. The CDR3 length is 16 residues. CDR1 SGHAT and CDR2 FQNNGV come from the germline V gene. J was trimmed by 2 bases and V by 2 bases; bases with no gene match: 9.

V is TRBV7-3 and J is TRBJ2-1; 13 positions match TRBD2. The V gene end was trimmed by 4 bases and the J gene end by 4 bases; junction bases not matched to a gene: 7. The CDR3 length is 17 residues. In germline, CDR1 is SGHTA, CDR2 FQGTGA. In DNA form, the CDR3 reads TGTGCCAGCAGCTCGACCGGGACTAGCGGGAAGTACAATGAGCAGTTCTTC. This sequence encodes CASSSTGTSGKYNEQFF.

This clone was seen only a few times. The CDR3 DNA reads TGTGCCAGTAGTATAGGAGGCCTTCGGTCCCAAGAGACCCAGTACTTC. It encodes CASSIGGLRSQETQYF. This sequence joins TRBV19 and TRBJ2-5; the D is unclear. V was pared by 1 base and J by 1 base, with 13 bases between. Germline V lookup: CDR1 LNHDA, CDR2 SQIVND (reference sequence). This CDR3 has 16 amino acids.

The chain uses TRBV28 and TRBJ1-3; D gene ambiguous. Germline V lookup: CDR1 MDHEN, CDR2 SYDVKM. This CDR3 has 11 amino acids. Trimming stripped 7 bases from V and 7 bases from J, with 8 bases between. This chain's CDR3 is CASIRANTIYF. As DNA, the CDR3 is TGTGCCAGCATAAGAGCGAACACCATATATTTT.

The chain carries TRBV9 and TRBJ2-7; possible D gene TRBD1, 5 bases. Germline CDR1 reads SGDLS; CDR2 reads YYNGEE. This CDR3 is 13 amino acids long. The germline V and J ends were trimmed by 3 bases and 3 bases, with 10 bases remaining between them. CDR3 coding DNA: TGTGCCAGCAGCGCCCAGGACAACTACGAGCAGTACTTC. Translated: CASSAQDNYEQYF.

The V and J genes are TRBV5-1 and TRBJ2-1, with 7 bases lining up with TRBD2. CDR1 and CDR2 from the germline V gene are SGHRS and YFSETQ. The length of the CDR3 is 16 residues. The V and J ends lost 0 bases and 1 base, in that order; junction bases with no gene match: 4. CDR3 in DNA: TGCGCCAGCAGCTTGGGAGGTAGCGGGTCCTACAATGAGCAGTTCTTC. This translates into CASSLGGSGSYNEQFF. Supplemented by reference TRBV5-1 and TRBJ2-1, the full variable domain reads KAGVTQTPRYLIKTRGQQVTLSCSPISGHRSVSWYQQTPGQGLQFLFEYFSETQRNKGNFPGRFSGRQFSNSRSEMNVSTLELGDSALYLCASSLGGSGSYNEQFFGPGTRLTVL.

The chain couples TRBV6-5 to TRBJ1-1; 9 bases line up with TRBD1. CDR1 is MNHEY and CDR2 is SVGAGI in the germline V gene. The CDR3 runs to 15 residues. Unmatched junction bases numbered 9, after V lost 3 bases and J lost 7 bases. The CDR3 DNA is TGTGCCAGCAGTTATCTTACAGGGGGCGAAGGTGAAGCTTTCTTT. It specifies CASSYLTGGEGEAFF.

CDR3 sequence (DNA): TGCGCCAGCAGCGCAGACAGGGGAGGCTACACCTTC. Encoded protein: CASSADRGGYTF. The chain uses TRBV5-1 and TRBJ1-2; 8 nucleotides agree with TRBD1. This CDR3 spans 12 amino acids. Trimming removed 4 bases from V and 8 bases from J; junction bases left unmatched: 4. Germline CDR1 is SGHRS and CDR2 is YFSETQ.

This chain joins TRBV18 and TRBJ2-7; 10 bases line up with TRBD1. The trim removed 5 bases at V and 1 base at J, leaving 2 bases unmatched. The CDR3 is 14 residues long. Germline CDR1 KGHSH, CDR2 LQKENI. This CDR3 reads CASSTGQGSYEQYF. In nucleotides, the CDR3 is TGTGCCAGCTCAACGGGACAGGGGTCCTACGAGCAGTACTTC.

This sequence joins TRBV12-3 or TRBV12-4 and TRBJ2-1, with D tentatively TRBD2 (6 bases). This CDR3 is 13 amino acids long. The V and J ends lost 0 bases and 9 bases respectively, with 9 bases between them. The CDR3 DNA reads TGTGCCAGCAGTTTAGCGGAGGGGACTGAGCAGTTCTTC. As protein: CASSLAEGTEQFF.

This chain joins TRBV18 and TRBJ1-3, with D maybe TRBD1 (6 bases). Germline V gene data show CDR1 as KGHSH and CDR2 as LQKENI. The germline V and J ends were trimmed by 1 base and 5 bases, with 18 bases remaining between them. The CDR3 extends over 17 amino acids. The CDR3 sequence is CASSPRVDGTRRNTIYF. For the CDR3, the DNA is TGTGCCAGCTCACCACGGGTTGACGGGACACGCAGAAACACCATATATTTT.

This chain's CDR3 is CASSQSFRGNTEAFF. The CDR3 DNA is TGTGCCAGCAGCCAAAGTTTCAGAGGGAACACTGAAGCTTTCTTT. This rearrangement joins TRBV3-1 (or the pseudogene TRBV3-2) to TRBJ1-1; D remains ambiguous. With 2 bases removed from V and 1 base from J, the gap between germline ends came to 11 bases. Germline CDR1 reads LGHDT; CDR2 reads YNNKEL (reference sequence). CDR3 length equals 15 residues.